The clone carrying this T cell receptor beta chain has a handful of counts. The antigen remains unidentified. The sample belongs to a study of T cells in Graves' hyperthyroidism and ophthalmopathy. V shed 7 bases and J shed 3 bases, with 16 bases lying between them. The CDR3 runs 14 residues. Germline CDR1 reads SGHDN; CDR2 reads FVKESK. Findings of the study overall: Researchers found most expanded thyroid clonotypes above 0.001 in blood as well.

TCR beta CDR3 sequences were amplified from RNA transcripts. RT-PCR in the first round (using the HTBI primer set) targeted the TCR CDR3. Via MiXCR, TCRdb re-called the multiplex PCR reads, giving one row per CDR3 protein. The sample holds fewer than 450,000 distinct CDR3 sequences; roughly an eighth are singletons and the top ten take 25% to 30%. This chain uses TRBV14 with TRBJ2-7; maybe TRBD1 (6 bases). The sample was blood. The sequence came from a man aged 50 or older with Graves' ophthalmopathy. CDR3: CASTRGTPNYEQYF. CDR3 in DNA: TGTGCCAGCACTCGAGGGACACCGAACTACGAGCAGTACTTC.